Presented here are 8 T cell receptor beta chains from one specimen sequenced in a study of HIV-infected patients and healthy controls. TCRdb re-called the 5' RACE reads through MiXCR, storing one row per CDR3 protein. Of around 62,000 distinct CDR3 sequences in the sample, roughly 21% were seen once. Sequences were obtained from CD4+ T cells from blood. The receptor source for this set is a human donor in good health.

This sequence joins TRBV5-8 and TRBJ2-3, with D tentatively TRBD1 or TRBD2 (5 bases each). CDR3 length: 14 residues. The germline gives CDR1 SGHTS, CDR2 YDEGEE. The V end lost 2 bases, the J end lost 8 bases, and 15 bases lay between the germline ends. The CDR3 reads CASSFGTAPGTQYF. The CDR3 DNA sequence: TGTGCCAGCAGCTTCGGGACCGCTCCTGGTACGCAGTATTTT.

The rearrangement links TRBV20-1 to TRBJ1-1, with a weak D call TRBD1 (5 bases). Germline loops: CDR1 DFQATT, CDR2 SNEGSKA (reference sequence). The CDR3 length is 13 residues. Trimming removed 0 bases from V and 4 bases from J, with 9 bases in between. CDR3 sequence reads: CSARDPGTTEAFF. The CDR3 DNA sequence: TGCAGTGCTAGAGATCCAGGGACCACTGAAGCTTTCTTT.

This chain uses TRBV5-4 with TRBJ2-5; TRBD2 might be the D (5 bases). CDR1 is SGHNT, CDR2 YYREEE, per germline (reference sequence). Trimming cost V 1 base and J 2 bases, with 18 bases left between them. CDR3 size: 17 residues. The CDR3 loop is CASSLFLTGIDQETQYF. The CDR3, as DNA: TGTGCCAGCAGCTTGTTTTTGACGGGGATCGATCAAGAGACCCAGTACTTC.

The chain joins TRBV3-1 to TRBJ1-2, with D unclear. CDR3 length: 11 residues. CDR1 is LGHDT and CDR2 is YNNKEL in the germline V gene (reference sequence). The V gene lost 3 bases and the J gene lost 2 bases, with 1 base spanning the gap. CDR3 DNA sequence: TGTGCCAGCAGCCAGAACTATGGCTACACCTTC. It is translated as CASSQNYGYTF.

V gene TRBV3-1 combines with J gene TRBJ1-6; D unresolved. The CDR3 has 14 amino acids. Germline CDR1 and CDR2: LGHDT and YNNKEL (reference sequence). V lost 2 bases to trimming and J lost 9 bases, with 11 bases between them. CDR3 sequence reads: CASSQSDGGSPLHF. The CDR3 nucleotides are TGTGCCAGCAGCCAATCGGACGGAGGTTCACCCCTCCACTTT.

V is TRBV7-9 and J is TRBJ2-5; a possible D gene is TRBD1 (5 bases). The CDR3 sequence is 14 residues long. Germline-derived CDR1 and CDR2 are SEHNR and FQNEAQ (reference sequence). The V end lost 1 base, the J end lost 5 bases, and 11 bases lay between the germline ends. The CDR3 DNA reads as TGTGCCAGCAGCTTAGGTGCAGGGTCGGAGACCCAGTACTTC. Translated, it gives CASSLGAGSETQYF.

The chain has TRBV11-2 and TRBJ2-4, with D unresolved. CDR3 length: 14 amino acids. Germline loops: CDR1 SGHAT, CDR2 FQNNGV. V was trimmed by 5 bases and J by 0 bases, leaving 8 bases between them. The CDR3: CASSHNIAKNIQYF. Written as DNA, the CDR3 is TGTGCCAGCAGCCACAACATAGCCAAAAACATTCAGTACTTC.

V and J are TRBV12-5 and TRBJ2-1; 10 nucleotides agree with TRBD2. Germline V gene lookup returns CDR1 LGHNT and CDR2 FRNRAP. The junction had 15 bases not matched to a gene; V was cut back by 6 bases and J by 7 bases. This CDR3 is built from 17 residues. The CDR3 DNA follows: TGTGCTAGTGGCCAAGAATCAGCGGGAGGGCCGCGGAATGAGCAGTTCTTC. It translates to CASGQESAGGPRNEQFF.